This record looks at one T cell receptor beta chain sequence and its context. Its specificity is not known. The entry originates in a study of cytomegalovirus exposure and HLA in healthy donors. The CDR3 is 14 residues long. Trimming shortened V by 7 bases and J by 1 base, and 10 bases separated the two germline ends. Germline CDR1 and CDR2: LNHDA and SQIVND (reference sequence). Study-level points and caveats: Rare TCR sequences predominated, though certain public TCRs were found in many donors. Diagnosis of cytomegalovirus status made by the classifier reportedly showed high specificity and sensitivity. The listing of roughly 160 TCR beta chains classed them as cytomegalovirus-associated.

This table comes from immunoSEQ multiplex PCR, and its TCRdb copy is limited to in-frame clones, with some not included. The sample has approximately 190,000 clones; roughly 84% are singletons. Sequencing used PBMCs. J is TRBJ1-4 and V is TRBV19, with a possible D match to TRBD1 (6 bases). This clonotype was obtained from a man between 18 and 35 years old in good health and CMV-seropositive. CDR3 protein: CASNLQGTNEKLFF. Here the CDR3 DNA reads TGTGCCAGTAACTTACAGGGAACTAATGAAAAACTGTTTTTT. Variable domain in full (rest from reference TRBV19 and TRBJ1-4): DGGITQSPKYLFRKEGQNVTLSCEQNLNHDAMYWYRQDPGQGLRLIYYSQIVNDFQKGDIAEGYSVSREKKESFPLTVTSAQKNPTAFYLCASNLQGTNEKLFFGSGTQLSVL.